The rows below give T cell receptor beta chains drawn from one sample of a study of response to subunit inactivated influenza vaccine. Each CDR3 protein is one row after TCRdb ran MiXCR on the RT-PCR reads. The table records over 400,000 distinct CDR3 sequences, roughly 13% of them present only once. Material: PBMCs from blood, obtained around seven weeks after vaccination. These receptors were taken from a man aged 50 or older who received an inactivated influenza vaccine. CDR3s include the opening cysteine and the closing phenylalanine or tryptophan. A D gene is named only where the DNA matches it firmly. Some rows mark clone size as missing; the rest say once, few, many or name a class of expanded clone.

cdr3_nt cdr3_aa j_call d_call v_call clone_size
TGTGCCAGCAGTGTAAGAGGGATCTACAATGAGCAGTTCTTC CASSVRGIYNEQFF TRBJ2-1 . TRBV2 .
TGCAGCGTTGAAGGTGGAGGGGAGGCCGAGCAGTACTTC CSVEGGGEAEQYF TRBJ2-7 . TRBV29-1 .
TGCGCCAGCAGCCCGGGACGGACCCAAGAGACCCAGTACTTC CASSPGRTQETQYF TRBJ2-5 . TRBV5-1 .
TGTGCCAGCAGTCCCTCCCCCGGAGGGGCCTTCTACGAGCAGTACTTC CASSPSPGGAFYEQYF TRBJ2-7 . TRBV12-3/TRBV12-4 .
TGCAGTGCTCCGGTGAGGGGGTTACCCTACGAGCAGTACTTC CSAPVRGLPYEQYF TRBJ2-7 . TRBV20-1 few
TGTGCCAGCAGCTTCGACGTGGGCAGCATTCTATCCGCTAACTATGGCTACACCTTC CASSFDVGSILSANYGYTF TRBJ1-2 . TRBV5-4 few
TGCAGTGCTGTGGACAGGGCCCACGAGCAGTACTTC CSAVDRAHEQYF TRBJ2-7 TRBD1 TRBV20-1 few
TGTGCCAGCAGCCGGTCCTACGGCTACGAGCAGTACTTC CASSRSYGYEQYF TRBJ2-7 . TRBV7-2 few
TGCAGTGCTAGAGTGCCGGGGATGGAGACCCAGTACTTC CSARVPGMETQYF TRBJ2-5 . TRBV20-1 .
TGTGCCAGCAGCCCGAGGGGGGCAGGAGCTATCTACAATGAGCAGTTCTTC CASSPRGAGAIYNEQFF TRBJ2-1 . TRBV9 few